Below are 31 T cell receptor beta chains sequenced from a single sample in a study of T cell repertoires in cytomegalovirus infection. MiXCR was run by TCRdb on the reads, yielding one entry per CDR3 protein. The table has roughly 150,000 distinct CDR3 sequences, less than 25% seen once. No antigen is known for these receptors. Sequences were derived from CD8+ T cells from cultured PBMCs, sampled from culture after CMV antigen stimulation. Receptors were obtained from a human donor in good health (CMV status not recorded). Some clones in this sample may be carry-over from other donors' samples.

The rearrangement links TRBV12-3 or TRBV12-4 to TRBJ2-7; possible D gene TRBD1, 5 bases. The CDR3 has 13 amino acids. The V end was cut by 5 bases, the J end by 2 bases, with 10 bases between. DNA for the CDR3: TGTGCCAGCAGTAAGACAGTTACCTACGAGCAGTACTTC. It specifies CASSKTVTYEQYF.

J is TRBJ2-7 and V is TRBV4-3; possible D gene TRBD2, 6 bases. The V gene's germline CDR1 is LGHNA and CDR2 YSLEER. Trimming removed 0 bases at V and 3 bases at J, with 15 bases between. The CDR3 loop spans 16 amino acids. The CDR3 coding sequence is TGCGCCAGCAGCCAAGAGAGTCAAGGACTAATCTACGAGCAGTACTTC. Its translation is CASSQESQGLIYEQYF.

This chain uses TRBV6-2 or TRBV6-3 with TRBJ1-6, with D perhaps TRBD1 (6 bases). CDR3 size: 16 residues. Looked up from germline, CDR1 is MNHEY and CDR2 is SVGEGT. Trimming pared 3 bases from V and 8 bases from J, leaving 17 bases between. The CDR3 coding sequence is TGTGCCAGCAGTTATGGGTGGACAGAGACGGATTCACCCCTCCACTTT. Translated, it gives CASSYGWTETDSPLHF.

A word on this clonotype: The junction departs from the called germline gene at one end, perhaps through a read error. CDR3 bases: TGTGCCATCAGCCCATCTACGGACAGGGGCGCTGGAAACACCATATATTTT. This encodes CAISPSTDRGAGNTIYF. The chain has TRBV7-2 and TRBJ1-3; TRBD1 matches 9 bases. CDR3 length: 17 amino acids. Per the germline V gene, CDR1 is SGHTA and CDR2 is FQGNSA.

This clonotype was seen only once. This may be a read error, as it is one base from a much larger clone. This is likely a read error, given that the CDR3 carries no conserved phenylalanine or tryptophan at its end. V gene TRBV28 combines with J gene TRBJ2-3; 9 bases are a match to TRBD1. Germline CDR1 reads MDHEN; CDR2 reads SYDVKM. This CDR3 contains 14 residues. The V and J ends lost 6 bases and 5 bases, in that order; junction bases with no gene match: 6. CDR3 in amino acids: CASSPGTGIDTQYL. In nucleotides, the CDR3 is TGTGCCAGCAGCCCCGGGACAGGGATAGATACGCAGTATTTA.

This clonotype has only a few counts. V gene TRBV29-1 combines with J gene TRBJ1-2; D remains unclear. There are 14 residues in the CDR3. Trimming pared 0 bases from V and 1 base from J, leaving 9 bases between. The germline gives CDR1 SQVTM, CDR2 ANQGSEA. The CDR3 region has the DNA TGCAGCGTTGAAGATTGGCCGGTTAACTATGGCTACACCTTC. Protein: CSVEDWPVNYGYTF.

This clonotype was detected a few times. The DNA for the CDR3 is TGTGCCAGCTTTGGAGGCAGGGCCCCCTCTGGGGCCAACGTCCTGACTTTC. This codes for CASFGGRAPSGANVLTF. This chain uses TRBV7-6 with TRBJ2-6, with D tentatively TRBD1 or TRBD2 (5 bases each). The V end was cut by 8 bases, the J end by 0 bases, with 17 bases between. The germline V gene has CDR1 SGHVS and CDR2 FNYEAQ. The CDR3 sequence is 17 residues long.

This clonotype was observed a handful of times. This chain links TRBV12-3 or TRBV12-4 with TRBJ2-2; maybe TRBD1 (6 bases). The CDR3 loop spans 16 amino acids. The V end lost 3 bases, the J end lost 5 bases, and 16 bases lay between the germline ends. CDR3 sequence: CASSLLRHRETGELFF. CDR3 sequence (DNA): TGTGCCAGCAGTTTGCTACGGCACAGGGAGACCGGGGAGCTGTTTTTT.

The rearrangement links TRBV12-5 to TRBJ2-1, with a weak D call TRBD2 (5 bases). The germline V and J ends were trimmed by 2 bases and 9 bases, with 14 bases remaining between them. Germline CDR1 and CDR2: LGHNT and FRNRAP. The CDR3 sequence is 14 residues long. The CDR3 DNA reads TGTGCTAGTGGTTTGAAAGCGCTACGGGGTGAGCAGTTCTTC. This sequence encodes CASGLKALRGEQFF.

V is TRBV20-1 and J is TRBJ2-2; perhaps TRBD2 as D (6 bases). This CDR3 has 12 residues. Trimming took off 1 base at V and 8 bases at J, with 8 bases between the two ends. Germline V gene lookup returns CDR1 DFQATT and CDR2 SNEGSKA (reference sequence). The CDR3 here is CSARGRVGELFF. In DNA, the CDR3 is TGCAGTGCTAGAGGGAGGGTGGGGGAGCTGTTTTTT.

This clonotype was found a few times. This sequence joins TRBV7-8 and TRBJ2-5; D perhaps matches TRBD2 (6 bases). Trimming removed 3 bases from V and 1 base from J, with 12 bases in between. CDR3 length: 15 amino acids. Germline CDR1 reads SGHVS; CDR2 reads FQNEAQ. The CDR3 sequence is CASSFGGALQETQYF. CDR3 coding DNA: TGTGCCAGCAGCTTCGGAGGGGCCCTCCAAGAGACCCAGTACTTC.

This clonotype was observed at least ten times. The chain couples TRBV7-9 to TRBJ2-1, with D perhaps TRBD1 or TRBD2 (5 bases each). The CDR3 runs 12 residues. V was clipped by 3 bases and J by 9 bases, with 9 bases between them. CDR1 is SEHNR, CDR2 FQNEAQ, per germline (reference sequence). CDR3 coding DNA: TGTGCCAGCAGCTTTGGGACGGGTGAGCAGTTCTTC. This sequence encodes CASSFGTGEQFF. The full variable domain, with the rest looked up from reference TRBV7-9 and TRBJ2-1, is DTGVSQNPRHKITKRGQNVTFRCDPISEHNRLYWYRQTLGQGPEFLTYFQNEAQLEKSRLLSDRFSAERPKGSFSTLEIQRTEQGDSAMYLCASSFGTGEQFFGPGTRLTVL.

This rearrangement joins TRBV6-1 to TRBJ2-1, with D possibly being TRBD1 (5 bases). This CDR3 region has 14 residues. Trimming removed 6 bases at V and 2 bases at J, with 11 bases between. Germline-derived CDR1 and CDR2 are MNHNS and SASEGT. CDR3 region: CASRPRVAYNEQFF. The CDR3, as DNA: TGTGCCAGCAGGCCCAGGGTGGCCTACAATGAGCAGTTCTTC.

There are a few counts of this clonotype. The CDR3 here is CASSFLLRYGYTF. The CDR3 bases are TGTGCCAGCAGTTTCCTACTCCGCTATGGCTACACCTTC. V is TRBV6-2 or TRBV6-3 and J is TRBJ1-2, with D unresolved. Looked up from germline, CDR1 is MNHEY and CDR2 is SVGEGT. Trimming shortened V by 4 bases and J by 4 bases, and 10 bases separated the two germline ends. There are 13 residues in the CDR3.

This clonotype appeared a few times. The chain carries TRBV4-1 and TRBJ1-1; 7 bases line up with TRBD1. The CDR3 sequence is 15 residues long. Germline loops: CDR1 MGHRA, CDR2 YSYEKL. With 1 base clipped from V and 5 bases from J, the junction kept 7 bases outside the gene matches. CDR3 residues: CASSQVYDRATEAFF. CDR3 nucleotides: TGCGCCAGCAGCCAAGTTTACGACAGGGCGACTGAAGCTTTCTTT.

This clonotype was picked up a small number of times. The chain couples TRBV6-6 to TRBJ2-2; 7 bases map to TRBD1. Looked up from germline, CDR1 is MNHNY and CDR2 is SVGAGI (reference sequence). With V trimmed by 2 bases and J by 5 bases, 5 bases remained unmatched. The CDR3 has 15 amino acids. CDR3 residues: CASSYADRETGELFF. As DNA, the CDR3 is TGTGCCAGCAGTTACGCTGACAGGGAGACCGGGGAGCTGTTTTTT.

The genes are TRBV4-3 and TRBJ2-3; TRBD1 is a possible D gene (6 bases). This CDR3 comprises 15 residues. V was pared by 2 bases and J by 7 bases, with 16 bases between. The germline CDR1 and CDR2 sequences are LGHNA and YSLEER. The CDR3: CASSQTDRLRNTQYF. The CDR3 DNA sequence: TGCGCCAGCAGCCAAACCGACAGGCTCCGGAATACGCAGTATTTT.

The rearrangement links TRBV14 to TRBJ2-7; weak D call: TRBD1 (6 bases). Trimming took off 1 base at V and 2 bases at J, with 12 bases between the two ends. CDR1 and CDR2 from the germline V gene are SGHDN and FVKESK. The CDR3 sequence is 15 residues long. CDR3 in DNA: TGTGCCAGCAGCCAAGGGCGTGACAGGCCCTACGAGCAGTACTTC. This codes for CASSQGRDRPYEQYF.

The sample holds many counts of this clonotype. The chain joins TRBV12-3 or TRBV12-4 to TRBJ1-5, with unresolved D. The CDR3 spans 16 residues. V dropped 3 bases and J dropped 3 bases, with 15 bases sitting between them. The CDR3 sequence is CASSFSVNWDNQPQHF. Written as DNA, the CDR3 is TGTGCCAGCAGTTTTTCCGTCAACTGGGACAATCAGCCCCAGCATTTT.

On this clonotype: One end of the junction varies from germline; a read error may be responsible. The V gene is TRBV2, the J gene TRBJ1-1, with no clear D. Germline lookup yields CDR1 SNHLY and CDR2 FYNNEI. CDR3 length: 17 residues. The CDR3 sequence is CASSDKYYLTENTEAFF. The CDR3 DNA follows: TGTGCCAGCAGTGATAAGTACTATTTAACAGAAAACACTGAAGCTTTCTTC.

The gene calls are TRBV7-2 and TRBJ1-6; unclear D gene. V shed 8 bases and J shed 6 bases, with 11 bases lying between them. Germline values: CDR1 SGHTA, CDR2 FQGNSA. The CDR3 spans 13 residues. This CDR3 is CASGWEGNSPLHF. The CDR3 DNA is TGTGCCAGCGGCTGGGAGGGTAATTCACCCCTCCACTTT.

This clonotype was observed a handful of times. It may be a read error: a sequence one base away is much more abundant. The chain combines TRBV6-1 with TRBJ2-5; unclear D gene. Trimming pared 3 bases from V and 9 bases from J, leaving 11 bases between. The germline V gene encodes CDR1 MNHNS and CDR2 SASEGT. The CDR3 has 12 amino acids. The CDR3 reads CASSEARLAQYF. CDR3 in DNA: TGTGCCAGCAGTGAGGCACGGTTAGCCCAGTACTTC.

Comments on this clonotype: Germline and junction disagree at one end, which may indicate a read error. The chain couples TRBV7-7 to TRBJ1-1; no clear D gene. The germline V gene encodes CDR1 SSHAT and CDR2 FNYEAQ (reference sequence). The CDR3 has 13 amino acids. This chain's CDR3 is CASSLGANTEAFF. CDR3 DNA: TGTGCTAGCAGCTTAGGAGCGAACACTGAAGCTTTCTTT.

The chain links TRBV27 to TRBJ1-6; 7 nucleotides line up with TRBD1. Germline CDR1 and CDR2: MNHEY and SMNVEV (reference sequence). The CDR3 sequence is 15 residues long. The trim removed 6 bases at V and 7 bases at J, leaving 9 bases unmatched. The CDR3 bases are TGTGCCAGCAGCAATGACAGGGCCTTCAATTCACCCCTCCACTTT. Its translation is CASSNDRAFNSPLHF.

This clonotype was picked up a small number of times. The chain is built from TRBV7-6 and TRBJ2-3, with no clear D. V dropped 5 bases and J dropped 1 base, with 10 bases sitting between them. Germline V gives CDR1 SGHVS, CDR2 FNYEAQ. The CDR3 runs to 14 residues. The DNA of the CDR3 is TGTGCCAGCAGCCCTAACCGGGGCACAGATACGCAGTATTTT. Translation gives CASSPNRGTDTQYF.

The rearrangement joins TRBV7-6 to TRBJ2-3; 13 positions match TRBD2. Germline V gene lookup returns CDR1 SGHVS and CDR2 FNYEAQ. The CDR3 length is 16 residues. The V segment lost 4 bases and the J segment 3 bases; nucleotides outside the gene matches: 4. The CDR3 DNA reads as TGTGCCAGCAGCTCCTTACTAGCGGGGGGGACAGATACGCAGTATTTT. It codes for CASSSLLAGGTDTQYF.

The table lists this clonotype with many counts. This chain connects TRBV6-2 or TRBV6-3 to TRBJ2-2, with 7 bases matching TRBD1. Unmatched junction bases numbered 1, after V lost 6 bases and J lost 3 bases. The germline V gene encodes CDR1 MNHEY and CDR2 SVGEGT. This CDR3 has 13 amino acids. CDR3 nucleotide sequence: TGTGCCAGCAGCGGGACAGACACCGGGGAGCTGTTTTTT. Protein sequence: CASSGTDTGELFF.

This clonotype was picked up a small number of times. The rearrangement uses TRBV4-1 and TRBJ1-1, with D perhaps TRBD1 (5 bases). Germline assignment: CDR1 MGHRA and CDR2 YSYEKL. CDR3 length: 15 residues. V gave up 0 bases and J gave up 1 base, with 9 bases separating them. The CDR3 here is CASSQEGGQNTEAFF. The CDR3 region has the DNA TGCGCCAGCAGCCAAGAGGGAGGACAGAACACTGAAGCTTTCTTT.

The V gene is TRBV7-2, the J gene TRBJ1-2; the match to TRBD1 covers 7 bases. This CDR3 region has 17 residues. Germline trimming cut 1 base from V and 6 bases from J; bases unmatched to any gene: 14. Germline lookup yields CDR1 SGHTA and CDR2 FQGNSA. For the CDR3, the DNA is TGTGCCAGCAGCTTAGAAGGCAGGGGGTATATGTTGGATGGCTACACCTTC. Protein: CASSLEGRGYMLDGYTF.

This rearrangement joins TRBV5-1 to TRBJ2-1; 10 positions agree with TRBD2. The CDR3 length is 15 residues. J was trimmed by 4 bases and V by 1 base; bases with no gene match: 2. From germline, CDR1 is SGHRS and CDR2 YFSETQ. DNA of the CDR3: TGCGCCAGCAGCTTGACTAGCGGGGTTTACAATGAGCAGTTCTTC. It codes for CASSLTSGVYNEQFF.

This clonotype was observed a few times. The rearrangement joins TRBV7-2 to TRBJ2-3; a weak D match, TRBD1 (5 bases). Germline V gene lookup returns CDR1 SGHTA and CDR2 FQGNSA. Deletions cut 4 bases from V and 6 bases from J, with 26 bases between. The CDR3 is made up of 18 amino acids. CDR3 coding DNA: TGTGCCAGCAGCTCCCCCGAAGGGTTCACCTGGGGCCGGGATACGCAGTATTTT. Amino acids: CASSSPEGFTWGRDTQYF.